The TCR beta chain described here comes from a study of OX40 agonist ivuxolimab in advanced cancers. For the study in its entirety: The costimulatory receptor OX40 (CD134) was targeted by ivuxolimab, a fully human IgG2 agonistic monoclonal antibody. Among the roughly 54 dose-escalation patients, around 20 had hepatocellular carcinoma, approximately 15 melanoma, 9 renal cell carcinoma and 9 head and neck cancer. Partial responses were achieved by three dose-escalation patients, of whom one had hepatocellular carcinoma and two had cutaneous melanoma. A male proportion of 82.7% and a mean age of 60 years, ranging from 23 to 79, were recorded for the dose-escalation cohort. The point of sequencing TCRbeta in the periphery was to test whether ivuxolimab changed TCR sequence diversity and drove clonal T-cell expansion. Intravenous ivuxolimab was administered to patients every 2 weeks at six dose levels: 0.01, 0.1, 0.3, 1.5, 3 and 10 mg/kg. The paper reports the monotherapy dose-escalation portion (N of about 51 patients) of the phase I ivuxolimab trial. Patients were allowed to have had prior anti-PD-1, anti-PD-L1 or anti-CTLA-4 therapy, and about 40% of the dose-escalation patients had been treated with checkpoint inhibitors.

V is pared back by 2 bases and J by 6 bases, with 5 bases lying between the germline termini. Sequences MNHEY (CDR1) and SVGAGI (CDR2) are obtained from the germline V gene. The CDR3 measures 12 amino acids from cysteine to phenylalanine. The kept DNA is CDR3 alone, 36 bases in frame from the first base. The trial excluded patients who had a history of autoimmune disease or who were on systemic immunosuppression. Peripheral blood for TCR sequencing was collected from all dose cohorts at baseline, on cycle 4 day 1, and on cycle 7 day 1. Samples were obtained from an open-label, multicenter, first-in-human phase I dose-escalation trial of ivuxolimab. Adults with locally advanced or metastatic head and neck squamous cell, hepatocellular, melanoma or renal cell carcinoma were enrolled in the trial. CD4+ and CD8+ T cells were sorted separately from peripheral blood before TCR sequencing. General study outcomes and caveats: After ivuxolimab, expanded clones were on average more numerous among CD8+ T cells than among CD4+ T cells. In the 0.1-3.0 mg/kg groups, partial responders had among the lowest normalized peripheral clonal expansion, particularly in CD8+ T cells. Low levels of normalized T-cell clonal expansion were also seen in some patients who did not respond. The antigen specificity of the clonally expanded peripheral T cells was not determined. At doses from 0.1 to 3.0 mg/kg, clonal expansion was seen in both CD4+ and CD8+ blood T cells between baseline and week 6.

This clone was picked up a small number of times. Its recognized antigen is unknown. No quality values exist for individual bases; no much larger clone is one base distant. Genomic DNA was isolated from the sorted cells so that the TCRbeta CDR3 region could be sequenced. TCRbeta CDR3 regions were sequenced using the immunoSEQ Assay. TCRdb limited this immuneACCESS table to in-frame rearrangements with V and J called. A share of clones is missing; checked studies link under half to unresolved V genes, and the rest is unexplained. Counted in this sample were about 60,000 clones; 85% to 95% of them appeared once. The ten largest clonotypes hold roughly 19% of the sample.

The source is an adult with an advanced solid tumor such as melanoma, head and neck, liver or kidney cancer. Sequences were derived from CD4+ or CD8+ T cells sorted from blood, sampled in a trial of the OX40 agonist ivuxolimab. This chain is built from TRBV6-5 and TRBJ2-1; the D gene assignment is perhaps TRBD1 or TRBD2, with each matching 5 bases. The CDR3 sequence is CASSYGGNEQFF. The DNA sequence is TGTGCCAGCAGTTACGGGGGCAATGAGCAGTTCTTC.